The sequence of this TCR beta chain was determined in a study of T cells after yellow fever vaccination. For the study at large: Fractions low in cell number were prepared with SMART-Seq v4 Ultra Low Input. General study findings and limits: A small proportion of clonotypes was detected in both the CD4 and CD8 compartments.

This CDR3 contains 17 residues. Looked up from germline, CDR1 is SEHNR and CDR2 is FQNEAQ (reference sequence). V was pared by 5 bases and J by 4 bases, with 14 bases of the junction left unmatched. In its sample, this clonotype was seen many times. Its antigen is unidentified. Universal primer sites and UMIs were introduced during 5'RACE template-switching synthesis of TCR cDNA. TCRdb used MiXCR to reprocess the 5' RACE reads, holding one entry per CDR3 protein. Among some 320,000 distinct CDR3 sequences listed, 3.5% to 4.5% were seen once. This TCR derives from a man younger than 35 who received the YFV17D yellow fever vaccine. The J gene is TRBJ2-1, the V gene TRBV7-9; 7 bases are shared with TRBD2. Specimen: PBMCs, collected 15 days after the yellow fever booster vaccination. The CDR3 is CASSTQVGGRRYNEQFF. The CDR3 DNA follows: TGTGCCAGCAGCACCCAAGTGGGGGGGAGGCGATACAATGAGCAGTTCTTC. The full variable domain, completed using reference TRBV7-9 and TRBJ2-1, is DTGVSQNPRHKITKRGQNVTFRCDPISEHNRLYWYRQTLGQGPEFLTYFQNEAQLEKSRLLSDRFSAERPKGSFSTLEIQRTEQGDSAMYLCASSTQVGGRRYNEQFFGPGTRLTVL.